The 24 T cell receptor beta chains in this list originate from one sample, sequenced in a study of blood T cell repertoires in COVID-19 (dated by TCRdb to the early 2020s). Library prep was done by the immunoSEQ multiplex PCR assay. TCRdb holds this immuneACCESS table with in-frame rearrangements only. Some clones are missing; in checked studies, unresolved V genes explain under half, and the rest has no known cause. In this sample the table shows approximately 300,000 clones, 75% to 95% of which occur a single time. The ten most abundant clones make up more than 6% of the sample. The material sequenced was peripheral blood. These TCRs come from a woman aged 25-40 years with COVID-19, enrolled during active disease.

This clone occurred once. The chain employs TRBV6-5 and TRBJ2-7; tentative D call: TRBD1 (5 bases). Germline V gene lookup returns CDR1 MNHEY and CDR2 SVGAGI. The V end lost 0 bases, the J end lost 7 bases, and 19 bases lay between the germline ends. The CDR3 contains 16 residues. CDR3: CASSYSRQGNFGEQYF. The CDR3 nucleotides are TGTGCCAGCAGTTACTCTAGGCAGGGCAATTTTGGGGAGCAGTACTTC.

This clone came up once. CDR3 in amino acids: CASSWGAQTQYF. In nucleotides, the CDR3 is TGTGCCAGCAGCTGGGGCGCCCAGACCCAGTACTTC. This sequence joins TRBV5-6 and TRBJ2-5, with D maybe TRBD1 (5 bases). Deletions cut 3 bases from V and 6 bases from J, with 9 bases between. CDR1 is SGHDT and CDR2 is YYEEEE in the germline V gene. This CDR3 has 12 residues.

The CDR3 DNA is TGTGCCAGCAGCTTGGGGACAACTTACGGCTACACCTTC. As protein: CASSLGTTYGYTF. This rearrangement joins TRBV5-6 to TRBJ1-2; tentative D call: TRBD1 (5 bases). Trimming removed 0 bases from V and 8 bases from J, with 11 bases in between. CDR3 length: 13 residues. CDR1 is SGHDT, CDR2 YYEEEE, per germline.

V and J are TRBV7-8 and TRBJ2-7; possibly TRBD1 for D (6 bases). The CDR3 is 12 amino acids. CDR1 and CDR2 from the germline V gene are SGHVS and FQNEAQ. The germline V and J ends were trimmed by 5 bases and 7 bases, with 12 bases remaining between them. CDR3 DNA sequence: TGTGCCAGCAGCCCCACAGGGTGGGAGCAGTACTTC. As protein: CASSPTGWEQYF.

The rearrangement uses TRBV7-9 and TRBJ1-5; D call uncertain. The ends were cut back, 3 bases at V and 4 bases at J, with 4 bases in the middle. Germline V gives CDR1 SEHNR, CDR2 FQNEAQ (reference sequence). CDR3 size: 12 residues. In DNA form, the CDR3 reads TGTGCCAGCAGCTTCCCAAATCAGCCCCAGCATTTT. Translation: CASSFPNQPQHF.

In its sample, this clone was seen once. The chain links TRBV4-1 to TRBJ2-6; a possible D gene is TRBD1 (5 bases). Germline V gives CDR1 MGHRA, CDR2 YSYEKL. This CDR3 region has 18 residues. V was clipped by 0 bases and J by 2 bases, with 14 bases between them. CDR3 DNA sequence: TGCGCCAGCAGCCAAGATCCATTGGGGCAGGCTGGGGCCAACGTCCTGACTTTC. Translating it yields CASSQDPLGQAGANVLTF.

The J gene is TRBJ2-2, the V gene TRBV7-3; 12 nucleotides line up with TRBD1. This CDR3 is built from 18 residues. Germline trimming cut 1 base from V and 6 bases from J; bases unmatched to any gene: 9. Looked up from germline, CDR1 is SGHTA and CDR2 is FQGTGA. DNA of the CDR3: TGTGCCAGCAGCTTAAGGGACAGGGGGCGTTCTAACGCCGGGGAGCTGTTTTTT. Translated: CASSLRDRGRSNAGELFF.

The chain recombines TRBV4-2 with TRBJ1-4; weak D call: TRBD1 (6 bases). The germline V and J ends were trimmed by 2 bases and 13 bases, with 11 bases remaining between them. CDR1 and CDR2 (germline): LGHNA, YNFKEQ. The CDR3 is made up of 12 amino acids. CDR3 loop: CASSQTGGALFF. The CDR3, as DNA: TGTGCCAGCAGCCAAACGGGGGGGGCACTGTTTTTT.

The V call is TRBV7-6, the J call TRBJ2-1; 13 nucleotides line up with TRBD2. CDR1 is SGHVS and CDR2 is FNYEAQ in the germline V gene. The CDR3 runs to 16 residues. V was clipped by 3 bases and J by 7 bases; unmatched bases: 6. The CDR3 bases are TGTGCCAGCAGCTTTGCGGGACTAGCGGGACGGAATGAGCAGTTCTTC. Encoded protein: CASSFAGLAGRNEQFF.

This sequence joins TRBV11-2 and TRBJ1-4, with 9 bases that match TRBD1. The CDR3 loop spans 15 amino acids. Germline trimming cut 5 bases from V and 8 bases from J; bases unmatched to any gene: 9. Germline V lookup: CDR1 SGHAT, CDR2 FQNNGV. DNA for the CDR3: TGTGCCAGCAGCGCCCCCACAGGGGGCGCGGAAAAACTGTTTTTT. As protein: CASSAPTGGAEKLFF.

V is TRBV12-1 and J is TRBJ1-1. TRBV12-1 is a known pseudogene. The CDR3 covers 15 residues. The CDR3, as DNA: TGTGCCAGCAGCTCGGCTGCAGGAGGGATTGGTGAAGCTTTCTTT. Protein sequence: CASSSAAGGIGEAFF.

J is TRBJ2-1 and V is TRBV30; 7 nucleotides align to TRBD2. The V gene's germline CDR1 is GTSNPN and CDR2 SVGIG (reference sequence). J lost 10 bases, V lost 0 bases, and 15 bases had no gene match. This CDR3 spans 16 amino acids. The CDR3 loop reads CAWSVRGVDPLTEQFF. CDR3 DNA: TGTGCCTGGAGTGTACGGGGGGTGGACCCGTTAACGGAGCAGTTCTTC. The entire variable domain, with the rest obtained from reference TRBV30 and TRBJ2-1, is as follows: SQTIHQWPATLVQPVGSPLSLECTVEGTSNPNLYWYRQAAGRGLQLLFYSVGIGQISSEVPQNLSASRPQDRQFILSSKKLLLSDSGFYLCAWSVRGVDPLTEQFFGPGTRLTVL.

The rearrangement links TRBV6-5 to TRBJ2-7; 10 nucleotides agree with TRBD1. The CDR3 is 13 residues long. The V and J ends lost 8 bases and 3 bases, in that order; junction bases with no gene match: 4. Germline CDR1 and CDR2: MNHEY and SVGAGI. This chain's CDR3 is CASYGDRGYEQYF. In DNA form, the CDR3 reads TGTGCCAGCTACGGGGACAGGGGCTACGAGCAGTACTTC.

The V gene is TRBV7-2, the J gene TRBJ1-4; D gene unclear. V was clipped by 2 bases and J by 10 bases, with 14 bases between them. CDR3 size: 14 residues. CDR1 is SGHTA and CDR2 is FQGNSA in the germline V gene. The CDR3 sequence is CASSLMESGRKLFF. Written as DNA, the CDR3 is TGTGCCAGCAGCTTAATGGAGTCTGGTCGAAAACTGTTTTTT.

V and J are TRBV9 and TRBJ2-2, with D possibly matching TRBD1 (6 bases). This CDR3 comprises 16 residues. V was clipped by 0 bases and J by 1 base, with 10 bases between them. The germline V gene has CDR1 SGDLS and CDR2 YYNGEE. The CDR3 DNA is TGTGCCAGCAGCGTAGTGTCGACAGGGAACACCGGGGAGCTGTTTTTT. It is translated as CASSVVSTGNTGELFF.

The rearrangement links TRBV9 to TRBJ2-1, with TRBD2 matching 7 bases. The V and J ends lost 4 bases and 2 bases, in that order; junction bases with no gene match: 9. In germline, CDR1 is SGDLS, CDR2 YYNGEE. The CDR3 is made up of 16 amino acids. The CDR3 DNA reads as TGTGCCAGCAGCCAGTCGAGCGGGATCGCCTACAATGAGCAGTTCTTC. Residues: CASSQSSGIAYNEQFF.

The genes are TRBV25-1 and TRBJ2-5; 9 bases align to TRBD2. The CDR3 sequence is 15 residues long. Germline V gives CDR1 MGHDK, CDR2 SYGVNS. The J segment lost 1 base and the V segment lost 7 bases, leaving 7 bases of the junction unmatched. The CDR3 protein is CASTGTSTFQETQYF. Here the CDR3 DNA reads TGTGCCAGCACTGGGACTAGCACCTTCCAAGAGACCCAGTACTTC.

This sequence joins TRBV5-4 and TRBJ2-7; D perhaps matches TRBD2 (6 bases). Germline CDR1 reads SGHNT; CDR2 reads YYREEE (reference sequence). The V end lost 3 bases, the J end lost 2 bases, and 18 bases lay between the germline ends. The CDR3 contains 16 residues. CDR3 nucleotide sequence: TGTGCCAGCAGCTCTGGCACCGGGACTGGCCCCTACGAGCAGTACTTC. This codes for CASSSGTGTGPYEQYF.

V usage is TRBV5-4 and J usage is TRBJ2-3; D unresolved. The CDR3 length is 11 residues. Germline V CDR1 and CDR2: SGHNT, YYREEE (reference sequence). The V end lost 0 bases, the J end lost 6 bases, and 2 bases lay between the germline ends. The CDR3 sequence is CASSLADTQYF. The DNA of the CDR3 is TGTGCCAGCAGCTTGGCGGATACGCAGTATTTT.

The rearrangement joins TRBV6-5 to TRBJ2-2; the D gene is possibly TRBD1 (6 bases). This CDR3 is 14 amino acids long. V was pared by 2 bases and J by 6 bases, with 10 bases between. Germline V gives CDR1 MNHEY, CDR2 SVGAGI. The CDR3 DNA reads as TGTGCCAGCAGTTACGGGGCAGGGGCCGGGGAGCTGTTTTTT. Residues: CASSYGAGAGELFF.

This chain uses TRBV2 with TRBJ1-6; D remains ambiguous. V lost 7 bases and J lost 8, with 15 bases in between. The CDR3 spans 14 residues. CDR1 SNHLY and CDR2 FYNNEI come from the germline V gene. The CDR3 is CASKPVPPYSPLHF. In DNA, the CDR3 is TGTGCCAGCAAGCCGGTTCCCCCTTATTCACCCCTCCACTTT.

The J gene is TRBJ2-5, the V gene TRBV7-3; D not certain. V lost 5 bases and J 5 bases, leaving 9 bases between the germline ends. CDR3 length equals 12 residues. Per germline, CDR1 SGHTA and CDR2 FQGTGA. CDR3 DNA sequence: TGTGCCAGCAGCCCTAATCGGGAGACCCAGTACTTC. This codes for CASSPNRETQYF.

The CDR3 reads CASSQATSAETQYF. The DNA of the CDR3 is TGTGCCAGCAGCCAGGCGACTAGCGCGGAGACCCAGTACTTC. The V gene is TRBV6-2 or TRBV6-3, the J gene TRBJ2-5; the match to TRBD2 covers 8 bases. Germline V gene lookup returns CDR1 MNHEY and CDR2 SVGEGT. The CDR3 runs to 14 residues. J gave up 5 bases and V 6 bases, and 8 bases lay outside the gene matches.

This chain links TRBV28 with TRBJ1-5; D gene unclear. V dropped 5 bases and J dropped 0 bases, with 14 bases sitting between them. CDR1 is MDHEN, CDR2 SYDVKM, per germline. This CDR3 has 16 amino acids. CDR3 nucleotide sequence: TGTGCCAGCAGTCCCCCTTGGCAGTATAGCAATCAGCCCCAGCATTTT. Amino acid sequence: CASSPPWQYSNQPQHF.